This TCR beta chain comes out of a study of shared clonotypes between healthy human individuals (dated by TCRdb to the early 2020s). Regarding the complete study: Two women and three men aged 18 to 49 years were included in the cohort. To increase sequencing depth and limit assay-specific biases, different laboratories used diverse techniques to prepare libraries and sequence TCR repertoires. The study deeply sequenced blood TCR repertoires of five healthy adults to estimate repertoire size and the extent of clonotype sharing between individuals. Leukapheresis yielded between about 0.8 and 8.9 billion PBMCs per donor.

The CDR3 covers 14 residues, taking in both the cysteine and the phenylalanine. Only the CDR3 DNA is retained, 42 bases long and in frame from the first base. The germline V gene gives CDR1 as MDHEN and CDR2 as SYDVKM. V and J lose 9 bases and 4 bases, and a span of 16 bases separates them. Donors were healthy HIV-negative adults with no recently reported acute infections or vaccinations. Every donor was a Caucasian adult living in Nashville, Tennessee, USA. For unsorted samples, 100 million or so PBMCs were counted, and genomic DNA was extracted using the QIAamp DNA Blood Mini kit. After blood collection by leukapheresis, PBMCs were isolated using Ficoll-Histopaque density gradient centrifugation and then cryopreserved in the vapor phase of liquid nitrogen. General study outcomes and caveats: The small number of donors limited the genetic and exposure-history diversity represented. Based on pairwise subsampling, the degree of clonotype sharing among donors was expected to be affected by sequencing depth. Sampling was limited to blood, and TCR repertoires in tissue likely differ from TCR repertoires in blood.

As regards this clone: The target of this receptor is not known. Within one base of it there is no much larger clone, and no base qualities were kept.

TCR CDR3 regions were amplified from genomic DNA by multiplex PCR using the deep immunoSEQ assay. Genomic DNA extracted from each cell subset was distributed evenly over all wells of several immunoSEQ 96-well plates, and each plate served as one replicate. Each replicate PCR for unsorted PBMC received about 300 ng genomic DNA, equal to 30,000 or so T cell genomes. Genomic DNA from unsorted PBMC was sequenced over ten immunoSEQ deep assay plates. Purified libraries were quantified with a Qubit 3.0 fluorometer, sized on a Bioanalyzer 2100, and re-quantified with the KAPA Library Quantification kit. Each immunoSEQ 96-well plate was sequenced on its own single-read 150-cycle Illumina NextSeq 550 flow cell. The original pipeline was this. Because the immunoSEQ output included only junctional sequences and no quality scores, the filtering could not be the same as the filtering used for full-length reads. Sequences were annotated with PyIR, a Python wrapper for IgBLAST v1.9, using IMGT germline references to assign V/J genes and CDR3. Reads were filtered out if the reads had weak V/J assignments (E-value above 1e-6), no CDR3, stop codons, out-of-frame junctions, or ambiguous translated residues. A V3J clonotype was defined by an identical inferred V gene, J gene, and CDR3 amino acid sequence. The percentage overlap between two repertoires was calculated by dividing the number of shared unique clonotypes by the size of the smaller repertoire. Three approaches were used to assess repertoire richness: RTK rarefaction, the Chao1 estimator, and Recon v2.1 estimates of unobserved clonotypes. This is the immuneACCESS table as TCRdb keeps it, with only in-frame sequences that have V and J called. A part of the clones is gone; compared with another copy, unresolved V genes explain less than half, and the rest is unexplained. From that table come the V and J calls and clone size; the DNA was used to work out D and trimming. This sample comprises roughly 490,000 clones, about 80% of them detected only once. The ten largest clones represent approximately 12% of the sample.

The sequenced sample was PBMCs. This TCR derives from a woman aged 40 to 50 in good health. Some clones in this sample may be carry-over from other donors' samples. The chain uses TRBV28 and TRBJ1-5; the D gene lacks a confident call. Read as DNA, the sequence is TGTGCCAGTAGCGAGGATATGGGAAATCAGCCCCAGCATTTT. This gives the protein CASSEDMGNQPQHF.